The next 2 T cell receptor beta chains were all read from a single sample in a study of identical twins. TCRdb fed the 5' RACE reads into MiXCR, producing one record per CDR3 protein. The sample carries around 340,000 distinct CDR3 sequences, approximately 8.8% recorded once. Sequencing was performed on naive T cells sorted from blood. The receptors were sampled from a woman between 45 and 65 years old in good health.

CDR3 sequence: CAWKGARRVYNEQFF. The CDR3 DNA is TGTGCCTGGAAGGGGGCTAGGAGAGTTTACAATGAGCAGTTCTTC. The chain is built from TRBV30 and TRBJ2-1, with TRBD1 identical over 7 bases. This CDR3 region has 15 residues. V was clipped by 4 bases and J by 4 bases; unmatched bases: 10. Germline V gives CDR1 GTSNPN, CDR2 SVGIG (reference sequence).

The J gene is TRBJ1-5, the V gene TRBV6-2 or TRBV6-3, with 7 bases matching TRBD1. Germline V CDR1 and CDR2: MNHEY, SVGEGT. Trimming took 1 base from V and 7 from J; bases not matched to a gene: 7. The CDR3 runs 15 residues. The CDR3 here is CASSYYRGSEQPQHF. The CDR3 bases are TGTGCCAGCAGTTACTACAGGGGTTCAGAACAGCCCCAGCATTTT.